The next 15 T cell receptor beta chains were all read from a single sample in a study of PD-1 blockade in mismatch repair-deficient tumors. Here immunoSEQ multiplex PCR was the method, and the copy in TCRdb shows in-frame clones only, minus some. Among some 110,000 clones listed, about three quarters were seen once. Sequences were derived from peripheral blood, sampled approximately 64 weeks after starting pembrolizumab. These receptor sequences come from an adult with mismatch repair-deficient cancer.

The gene calls are TRBV7-2 and TRBJ1-5, with unresolved D. CDR3 length: 18 residues. Trimming stripped 5 bases from V and 0 bases from J, with 20 bases between. Germline V gene data show CDR1 as SGHTA and CDR2 as FQGNSA. The CDR3 sequence is CASSPQTRQLYSNQPQHF. CDR3 DNA: TGTGCCAGCAGCCCGCAAACCCGCCAGCTCTATAGCAATCAGCCCCAGCATTTT.

This clone appeared a few times. This rearrangement joins TRBV10-3 to TRBJ2-1; 7 bases agree with TRBD1. V shed 10 bases, J shed 12 bases, and the junction held 12 bases outside the gene matches. The CDR3 contains 12 residues. Germline V lookup: CDR1 ENHRY, CDR2 SYGVKD. CDR3 DNA: TGTGCCACCGGGACAGACTATGGGGTGCAGTTCTTC. Encoded protein: CATGTDYGVQFF.

The V call is TRBV19, the J call TRBJ1-1; D gene ambiguous. The CDR3 is 12 residues long. V gave up 7 bases and J gave up 3 bases, with 9 bases separating them. Germline values: CDR1 LNHDA, CDR2 SQIVND (reference sequence). CDR3 in DNA: TGTGCCAGTACCCTCCGGGACACTGAAGCTTTCTTT. It encodes CASTLRDTEAFF.

V usage is TRBV29-1 and J usage is TRBJ2-1, with D perhaps TRBD2 (5 bases). The V end was cut by 3 bases, the J end by 4 bases, with 10 bases between. Germline assignment: CDR1 SQVTM and CDR2 ANQGSEA. The CDR3 extends over 13 amino acids. CDR3: CSVEREQYNEQFF. As DNA, the CDR3 is TGCAGCGTTGAGAGGGAACAGTACAATGAGCAGTTCTTC.

This rearrangement joins TRBV9 to TRBJ2-1; no clear D. CDR3 size: 15 residues. With 0 bases removed from V and 3 bases from J, the gap between germline ends came to 10 bases. The V gene's germline CDR1 is SGDLS and CDR2 YYNGEE. This CDR3 is CASSVGSNLYNEQFF. Written as DNA, the CDR3 is TGTGCCAGCAGCGTAGGTAGCAATCTCTACAATGAGCAGTTCTTC.

The chain employs TRBV30 and TRBJ2-2; D gene ambiguous. Germline lookup yields CDR1 GTSNPN and CDR2 SVGIG (reference sequence). V was shortened by 0 bases and J by 6 bases, with 11 bases between the two germline ends. This CDR3 has 14 amino acids. The CDR3 nucleotides read TGTGCCTGGAGTGTCGGGTTTTCCTCCGGGGAGCTGTTTTTT. Translating it yields CAWSVGFSSGELFF.

This chain links TRBV13 with TRBJ2-7, with unresolved D. Germline CDR1 reads PRHDT; CDR2 reads FYEKMQ (reference sequence). The CDR3 is 14 amino acids. Trimming cost V 3 bases and J 0 bases, with 9 bases left between them. In DNA form, the CDR3 reads TGTGCCAGCAGCTTTAGCAGGAGCTCCTACGAGCAGTACTTC. Its protein product is CASSFSRSSYEQYF.

The chain joins TRBV29-1 to TRBJ1-2; D possibly corresponds to TRBD1 (5 bases). V lost 3 bases, J lost 8 bases, and 22 bases lay in between. Germline-derived CDR1 and CDR2 are SQVTM and ANQGSEA. The CDR3 is made up of 15 amino acids. The DNA for the CDR3 is TGCAGCGTTGATCCGGCGGGAGGGGCGCCGGGGGGCTACACCTTC. Encoded protein: CSVDPAGGAPGGYTF.

The chain is built from TRBV4-3 and TRBJ2-1; D ambiguous. Germline loops: CDR1 LGHNA, CDR2 YSLEER. The V end was cut by 4 bases, the J end by 4 bases, with 23 bases between. This CDR3 has 18 residues. The CDR3 loop reads CASSLLSPLDGRYNEQFF. In nucleotides, the CDR3 is TGCGCCAGCAGCCTCCTCTCCCCCCTAGACGGGCGGTACAATGAGCAGTTCTTC.

The V and J genes are TRBV27 and TRBJ1-5; perhaps TRBD1 as D (6 bases). Germline V gene sequence: CDR1 MNHEY, CDR2 SMNVEV (reference sequence). Trimming took 5 bases from V and 7 from J, leaving 9 bases between them. CDR3 length: 12 amino acids. The CDR3 bases are TGTGCCAGCAGTACAGGGAGGCAGCCCCAGCATTTT. Translated: CASSTGRQPQHF.

The table lists this clone with a few counts. The gene calls are TRBV6-5 and TRBJ1-5; D is unresolved. V was cut by 6 bases and J by 5 bases, with 11 bases left in between. This CDR3 spans 13 amino acids. The V gene's germline CDR1 is MNHEY and CDR2 SVGAGI. CDR3 region: CASSSYFDQPQHF. In DNA form, the CDR3 reads TGTGCCAGCAGCTCCTATTTCGATCAGCCCCAGCATTTT.

The V and J genes are TRBV11-3 and TRBJ1-5, with no clear D. The germline V and J ends were trimmed by 1 base and 2 bases, with 18 bases remaining between them. From germline, CDR1 is SGHNT and CDR2 YENEEA. The CDR3 has 18 residues. CDR3 protein: CASSLGERSAGGNQPQHF. In DNA form, the CDR3 reads TGTGCCAGCAGCTTAGGGGAGAGATCGGCGGGAGGCAATCAGCCCCAGCATTTT.

V is TRBV5-1 and J is TRBJ1-2; D might be TRBD1 (6 bases). Germline assignment: CDR1 SGHRS and CDR2 YFSETQ. V gave up 0 bases and J gave up 8 bases, with 14 bases separating them. The CDR3 sequence is 14 residues long. CDR3 in amino acids: CASSLDRQAQGYTF. The CDR3 nucleotides read TGCGCCAGCAGCTTGGATCGACAGGCCCAGGGCTACACCTTC.

The chain couples TRBV11-2 to TRBJ1-4; D call uncertain. With 5 bases removed from V and 4 bases from J, the gap between germline ends came to 11 bases. The CDR3 runs 14 residues. Germline CDR1 reads SGHAT; CDR2 reads FQNNGV. The CDR3: CASSLGRHNEKLFF. CDR3 coding DNA: TGTGCCAGCAGCCTAGGACGCCATAATGAAAAACTGTTTTTT.

The gene calls are TRBV6-1 and TRBJ2-1; 12 bases are a match to TRBD2. Germline-derived CDR1 and CDR2 are MNHNS and SASEGT. V shed 5 bases and J 7 bases; nucleotides not matched to a gene: 6. The CDR3 has 15 amino acids. CDR3 sequence (DNA): TGTGCCAGCAGTATTACTAGCGGGAGGAAAAATGAGCAGTTCTTC. Translation: CASSITSGRKNEQFF.